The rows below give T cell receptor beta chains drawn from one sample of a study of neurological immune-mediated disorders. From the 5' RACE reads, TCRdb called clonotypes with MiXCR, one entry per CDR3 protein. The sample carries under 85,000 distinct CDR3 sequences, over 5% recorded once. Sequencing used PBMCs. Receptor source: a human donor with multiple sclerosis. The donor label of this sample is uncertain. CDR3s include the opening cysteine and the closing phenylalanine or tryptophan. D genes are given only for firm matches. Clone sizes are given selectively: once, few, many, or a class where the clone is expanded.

CDR3 DNA: TGTGCCAGCAGCCCTGGGGACTTGAACACTGAAGCTTTCTTT
CDR3 protein: CASSPGDLNTEAFF
V gene: TRBV7-3
J gene: TRBJ1-1
clone size: many
D gene: .

CDR3 DNA: TGTGCCATCAGTGAGTTGGGGAGGATCAACTATGGCTACACCTTC
CDR3 protein: CAISELGRINYGYTF
V gene: TRBV10-3
J gene: TRBJ1-2
clone size: many
D gene: .

CDR3 DNA: TGTGCCAGCAGCCAAAACGGGGGGTTATACAATGAGCAGTTCTTC
CDR3 protein: CASSQNGGLYNEQFF
V gene: TRBV3-1
J gene: TRBJ2-1
clone size: many
D gene: TRBD2

CDR3 DNA: TGTGCCAGCAGCTTAACAGAAGGCTATGGCTACACCTTC
CDR3 protein: CASSLTEGYGYTF
V gene: TRBV7-8
J gene: TRBJ1-2
clone size: many
D gene: .

CDR3 DNA: TGCAGTGCCCAGATGTCGGGGGGGAACACTGAAGCTTTCTTT
CDR3 protein: CSAQMSGGNTEAFF
V gene: TRBV20-1
J gene: TRBJ1-1
clone size: many
D gene: .

CDR3 DNA: TGTGCCAGCAGCCACCCGGGGGGCTCCTACGAGCAGTACTTC
CDR3 protein: CASSHPGGSYEQYF
V gene: TRBV5-5
J gene: TRBJ2-7
clone size: many
D gene: TRBD2

CDR3 DNA: TGTGCCAGCAGTGAAGCGCTTCAAGCGGGGGCCTCCGAAGAGACCCAGTACTTC
CDR3 protein: CASSEALQAGASEETQYF
V gene: TRBV2
J gene: TRBJ2-5
clone size: medium-sized
D gene: TRBD2

CDR3 DNA: TGTGCCAGTAGTATGAAGGGTTGGAACTATGGCTACACCTTC
CDR3 protein: CASSMKGWNYGYTF
V gene: TRBV19
J gene: TRBJ1-2
clone size: few
D gene: .

CDR3 DNA: TGCAGTGCACTTTCGCGGCAGGGCGAAAAACTGTTTTTT
CDR3 protein: CSALSRQGEKLFF
V gene: TRBV20-1
J gene: TRBJ1-4
clone size: many
D gene: .

CDR3 DNA: TGCAGTGCTAACCGCCTCGGGTCCTACAATGAGCAGTTCTTC
CDR3 protein: CSANRLGSYNEQFF
V gene: TRBV20-1
J gene: TRBJ2-1
clone size: many
D gene: .

CDR3 DNA: TGTGCCAGCAGTTACTCGGAGACTGAAGCTTTCTTT
CDR3 protein: CASSYSETEAFF
V gene: TRBV6-6
J gene: TRBJ1-1
clone size: many
D gene: .

CDR3 DNA: TGCGCCAGCAGCTTAGGGTTCGCTAGCACAGATACGCAGTATTTT
CDR3 protein: CASSLGFASTDTQYF
V gene: TRBV5-1
J gene: TRBJ2-3
clone size: many
D gene: .

CDR3 DNA: TGCAGTGCTAGAGAGGACAGGGGCAATCAGCCCCAGCATTTT
CDR3 protein: CSAREDRGNQPQHF
V gene: TRBV20-1
J gene: TRBJ1-5
clone size: many
D gene: TRBD1

CDR3 DNA: TGCGCCAGCAGCTTCCGTAGTCAAACAGATACGCAGTATTTT
CDR3 protein: CASSFRSQTDTQYF
V gene: TRBV5-1
J gene: TRBJ2-3
clone size: many
D gene: .

CDR3 DNA: TGCAGCGTTGACCCAGACTACTCTGAGCAGTTCTTC
CDR3 protein: CSVDPDYSEQFF
V gene: TRBV29-1
J gene: TRBJ2-1
clone size: many
D gene: .

CDR3 DNA: TGTGCCAGCAGTGGACAGGGAGATGACGAAGCTTTCTTT
CDR3 protein: CASSGQGDDEAFF
V gene: TRBV6-5
J gene: TRBJ1-1
clone size: many
D gene: TRBD1

CDR3 DNA: TGCGCCAGCACCCGTGGGGGGAGCACAGATACGCAGTATTTT
CDR3 protein: CASTRGGSTDTQYF
V gene: TRBV5-1
J gene: TRBJ2-3
clone size: many
D gene: .

CDR3 DNA: TGTGCCACCAGCAGAGGAACAGGGAGGCACACTGAAGCTTTCTTT
CDR3 protein: CATSRGTGRHTEAFF
V gene: TRBV15
J gene: TRBJ1-1
clone size: many
D gene: .

CDR3 DNA: TGCGCCAGCAGCCCCCAGGGCGGGTTCTTAGCTAACTATGGCTACACCTTC
CDR3 protein: CASSPQGGFLANYGYTF
V gene: TRBV5-1
J gene: TRBJ1-2
clone size: many
D gene: .

CDR3 DNA: TGCAGTGCGAAGCCAGGGATCGCTGAAGCTTTCTTT
CDR3 protein: CSAKPGIAEAFF
V gene: TRBV20-1
J gene: TRBJ1-1
clone size: many
D gene: .

CDR3 DNA: TGCGCCAGCAGCTGGGGCGGGACTAGCGGTTACAATGAGCAGTTCTTC
CDR3 protein: CASSWGGTSGYNEQFF
V gene: TRBV5-1
J gene: TRBJ2-1
clone size: .
D gene: TRBD2

CDR3 DNA: TGCGCCAGCAGCTTGGAGGCGGGAAACACCATATATTTT
CDR3 protein: CASSLEAGNTIYF
V gene: TRBV5-1
J gene: TRBJ1-3
clone size: many
D gene: .

CDR3 DNA: TGTGCCAGCAGCCGGGGGGCAGGGGGGGCTCAGCCCCAGCATTTT
CDR3 protein: CASSRGAGGAQPQHF
V gene: TRBV3-1
J gene: TRBJ1-5
clone size: many
D gene: TRBD1

CDR3 DNA: TGCAGCGTTAATCGACACCCCGACGATGGCTACACCTTC
CDR3 protein: CSVNRHPDDGYTF
V gene: TRBV29-1
J gene: TRBJ1-2
clone size: many
D gene: .

CDR3 DNA: TGTGCCAGCAGCTACGCGGGGGGGCCGGAGGAGACCCAGTACTTC
CDR3 protein: CASSYAGGPEETQYF
V gene: TRBV7-3
J gene: TRBJ2-5
clone size: many
D gene: TRBD2

CDR3 DNA: TGCGCCAGCAGCTTGGAACGAAGTCCCTACGAGCAGTACTTC
CDR3 protein: CASSLERSPYEQYF
V gene: TRBV5-1
J gene: TRBJ2-7
clone size: many
D gene: .

CDR3 DNA: TGTGCCAGCAGCGTAGGAATTGATCAAGAGACCCAGTACTTC
CDR3 protein: CASSVGIDQETQYF
V gene: TRBV9
J gene: TRBJ2-5
clone size: many
D gene: .

CDR3 DNA: TGTGCCAGCAGCCCCCTCTGGGCTACAGGGGGCGCGGGTAACACTGAAGCTTTCTTT
CDR3 protein: CASSPLWATGGAGNTEAFF
V gene: TRBV9
J gene: TRBJ1-1
clone size: many
D gene: TRBD1

CDR3 DNA: TGCAGCGCTGGCTTGGGTTTCAGGGGGGAGAATTTCTTT
CDR3 protein: CSAGLGFRGENFF
V gene: TRBV29-1
J gene: TRBJ1-1
clone size: many
D gene: TRBD1

CDR3 DNA: TGCAGTGCTAGAGCCCCCAGCACAGATACGCAGTATTTT
CDR3 protein: CSARAPSTDTQYF
V gene: TRBV20-1
J gene: TRBJ2-3
clone size: many
D gene: .

CDR3 DNA: TGCGCCAGCAGCTTGGTGGGCAAACCCACAGATACGCAGTATTTT
CDR3 protein: CASSLVGKPTDTQYF
V gene: TRBV5-1
J gene: TRBJ2-3
clone size: many
D gene: .

CDR3 DNA: TGTGCCAGCAGGCTAGCGGGGGGGACAGATACGCAGTATTTT
CDR3 protein: CASRLAGGTDTQYF
V gene: TRBV2
J gene: TRBJ2-3
clone size: many
D gene: TRBD2

CDR3 DNA: TGCAGCGTTGATCAGGGCTACACTGAAGCTTTCTTT
CDR3 protein: CSVDQGYTEAFF
V gene: TRBV29-1
J gene: TRBJ1-1
clone size: many
D gene: .

CDR3 DNA: TGTGCCAGCAGCGGCACAGGGGAGGGGAATGAAAAACTGTTTTTT
CDR3 protein: CASSGTGEGNEKLFF
V gene: TRBV13
J gene: TRBJ1-4
clone size: many
D gene: TRBD1

CDR3 DNA: TGTGCCATCAGTGAGCCGAATTGGGACATAGTCTTC
CDR3 protein: CAISEPNWDIVF
V gene: TRBV10-3
J gene: TRBJ1-2
clone size: many
D gene: .

CDR3 DNA: TGTGCCAGCAGCTTGGTGGGGGGTAGCTATGGCTACACCTTC
CDR3 protein: CASSLVGGSYGYTF
V gene: TRBV5-6
J gene: TRBJ1-2
clone size: .
D gene: .

CDR3 DNA: TGTGCCAGCAGTGAATTTGGGACAGGGGTTGGTGAGCAGTACTTC
CDR3 protein: CASSEFGTGVGEQYF
V gene: TRBV25-1
J gene: TRBJ2-7
clone size: many
D gene: TRBD1

CDR3 DNA: TGTGCCAGCAGTTTAGGGGGGCCAAGTGAGCAGTACTTC
CDR3 protein: CASSLGGPSEQYF
V gene: TRBV12-3/TRBV12-4
J gene: TRBJ2-7
clone size: many
D gene: .

CDR3 DNA: TGCGCCAGCGGGGAACGACCGGGGCTCTACTATGGCTACACCTTC
CDR3 protein: CASGERPGLYYGYTF
V gene: TRBV5-1
J gene: TRBJ1-2
clone size: many
D gene: .

CDR3 DNA: TGCAGCGCCGCTTCAGGGGGCCTAGATCAGCCCCAGCATTTT
CDR3 protein: CSAASGGLDQPQHF
V gene: TRBV29-1
J gene: TRBJ1-5
clone size: many
D gene: TRBD1

CDR3 DNA: TGTGCCACCTCTAAAACAGGGTTGAACACCGGGGAGCTGTTTTTT
CDR3 protein: CATSKTGLNTGELFF
V gene: TRBV7-9
J gene: TRBJ2-2
clone size: many
D gene: .

CDR3 DNA: TGCAGTGCTACGGATAGCACAGATACGCAGTATTTT
CDR3 protein: CSATDSTDTQYF
V gene: TRBV20-1
J gene: TRBJ2-3
clone size: many
D gene: .

CDR3 DNA: TGCGCCAGCAGCCGCAGGACTAGCGAGACAGATACGCAGTATTTT
CDR3 protein: CASSRRTSETDTQYF
V gene: TRBV5-1
J gene: TRBJ2-3
clone size: many
D gene: TRBD2

CDR3 DNA: TGTGCCAGCAGTTTATGGTCGGACACTGAAGCTTTCTTT
CDR3 protein: CASSLWSDTEAFF
V gene: TRBV12-3/TRBV12-4
J gene: TRBJ1-1
clone size: many
D gene: .

CDR3 DNA: TGCGCCAGCAGCCAACGGGACAGCCGCTCTGGGGCCAACGTCCTGACTTTC
CDR3 protein: CASSQRDSRSGANVLTF
V gene: TRBV5-1
J gene: TRBJ2-6
clone size: many
D gene: TRBD1

CDR3 DNA: TGCGCCAGCAGCGCCGGGACAGGGGGCACGTACGAGCAGTACTTC
CDR3 protein: CASSAGTGGTYEQYF
V gene: TRBV5-1
J gene: TRBJ2-7
clone size: .
D gene: TRBD1

CDR3 DNA: TGTGCCAGCTCACCCAGCGGGGGGGCCCTCGAGCAGTACTTC
CDR3 protein: CASSPSGGALEQYF
V gene: TRBV18
J gene: TRBJ2-7
clone size: .
D gene: TRBD2

CDR3 DNA: TGCGCCAGCAGCCCACCCCTTAGTGGCGCCGGGGAGCTGTTTTTT
CDR3 protein: CASSPPLSGAGELFF
V gene: TRBV5-1
J gene: TRBJ2-2
clone size: many
D gene: .

CDR3 DNA: TGCAGTGCTGACGGACCCAGGTCGGGCGAGCAGTACTTC
CDR3 protein: CSADGPRSGEQYF
V gene: TRBV20-1
J gene: TRBJ2-7
clone size: many
D gene: .

CDR3 DNA: TGCGCCAGCAGCTTGGTTGGTCGTAGCACAGATACGCAGTATTTT
CDR3 protein: CASSLVGRSTDTQYF
V gene: TRBV5-1
J gene: TRBJ2-3
clone size: many
D gene: .

CDR3 DNA: TGTGCCAGCAGCTTGTCGAGCAGGGTCTATGGCTACACCTTC
CDR3 protein: CASSLSSRVYGYTF
V gene: TRBV5-6
J gene: TRBJ1-2
clone size: many
D gene: .

CDR3 DNA: TGCGCCAGCAGCTTGGAGTGGGGGGGTTTTGGAGATGAGCAGTTCTTC
CDR3 protein: CASSLEWGGFGDEQFF
V gene: TRBV5-1
J gene: TRBJ2-1
clone size: many
D gene: TRBD2

CDR3 DNA: TGTGCCAGCAGCTTAGCGCCCGAGTACCTAAGGACAGGGTCTATGGATACGCAGTATTTT
CDR3 protein: CASSLAPEYLRTGSMDTQYF
V gene: TRBV7-8
J gene: TRBJ2-3
clone size: many
D gene: TRBD1